This TCR beta chain was recovered during a study of T-cell memory formation after mild COVID-19. Study-wide context: For the most part, TCR clusters were specific to one donor. Points from the study as a whole: There was a balanced CD4/CD8 profile in clones contracting day 15 to 85, and later expanders leaned CD4+. SARS-CoV-2 specificity was not confirmed for second-wave clones peaking on day 37.

This CDR3 has 15 residues. V shed 5 bases, J shed 1 base, and the junction held 5 bases outside the gene matches. Germline loops: CDR1 SGHNT, CDR2 YYREEE (reference sequence). One entry per CDR3 protein, called by TCRdb with MiXCR from the 5' RACE reads. This sample has fewer than 400,000 distinct CDR3 sequences, with about 16% found just once. This clonotype was picked up a small number of times. Its cognate antigen is unknown. The J gene is TRBJ2-3, the V gene TRBV5-4; 9 bases are a match to TRBD2. This receptor was obtained from a man between 18 and 29 years old who had mild COVID-19 (a few samples of this study predate the infection). Cell type and time point are not known. Sequenced sample: PBMCs or a T cell subset sorted from them (not recorded which). CDR3 sequence: CASSPSGVRTDTQYF. In DNA form, the CDR3 reads TGTGCCAGCAGTCCTAGCGGGGTGCGCACAGATACGCAGTATTTT.